This T cell receptor (beta chain) comes out of a study of blood T cell repertoires in COVID-19. Profiled with immunoSEQ multiplex PCR; TCRdb holds only in-frame clones, not every one. This table holds approximately 190,000 clones, around four fifths found once. Material: peripheral blood. This clonotype originated in a human donor with acute or convalescent COVID-19. The donor label of this sample is uncertain.

The CDR3 DNA reads TGCGCCAGCAGCTTGGTTCCCGGGACAGGGGGCGTGAAGACCCAGTACTTC. Its protein is CASSLVPGTGGVKTQYF. The chain joins TRBV5-1 to TRBJ2-5; 12 bases match TRBD1. V was pared by 0 bases and J by 6 bases, with 9 bases of the junction left unmatched. Germline loops: CDR1 SGHRS, CDR2 YFSETQ. The CDR3 is 17 amino acids.